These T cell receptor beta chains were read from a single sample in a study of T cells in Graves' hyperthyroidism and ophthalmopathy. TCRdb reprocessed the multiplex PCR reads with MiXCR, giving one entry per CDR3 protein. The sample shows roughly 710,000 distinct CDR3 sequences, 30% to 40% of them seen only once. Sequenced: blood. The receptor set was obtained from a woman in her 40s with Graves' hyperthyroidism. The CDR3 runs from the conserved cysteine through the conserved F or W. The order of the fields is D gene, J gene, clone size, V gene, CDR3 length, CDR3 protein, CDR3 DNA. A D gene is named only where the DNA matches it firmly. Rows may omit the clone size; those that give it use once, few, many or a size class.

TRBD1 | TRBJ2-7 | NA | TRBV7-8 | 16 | CASSLAQRTGGYEQYF | TGTGCCAGCAGCTTAGCCCAAAGGACAGGAGGCTACGAGCAGTACTTC
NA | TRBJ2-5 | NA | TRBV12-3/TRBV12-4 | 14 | CASSTQLGGETQYF | TGTGCCAGTAGTACCCAACTTGGGGGAGAGACCCAGTACTTC
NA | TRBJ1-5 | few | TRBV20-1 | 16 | CSARAPLAGDNQPQHF | TGCAGTGCTAGAGCCCCGCTGGCGGGAGACAATCAGCCCCAGCATTTT
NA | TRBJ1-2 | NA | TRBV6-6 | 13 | CASQGIPTYGYTF | TGTGCCAGCCAAGGTATCCCCACCTATGGCTACACCTTC
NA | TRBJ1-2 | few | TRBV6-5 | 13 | CASSAGGYYGYTF | TGTGCCAGCAGTGCCGGGGGATACTATGGCTACACCTTC
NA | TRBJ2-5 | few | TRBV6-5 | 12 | CASSYLRETQYF | TGTGCCAGCAGTTATTTACGGGAGACCCAGTACTTC
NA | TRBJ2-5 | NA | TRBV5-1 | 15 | CASSLDDLYQETQYF | TGCGCCAGCAGCTTAGATGACTTATACCAAGAGACCCAGTACTTC
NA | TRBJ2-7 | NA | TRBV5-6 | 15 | CASSPTGSSPYEQYF | TGTGCCAGCAGTCCGACAGGTTCTTCTCCCTACGAGCAGTACTTC
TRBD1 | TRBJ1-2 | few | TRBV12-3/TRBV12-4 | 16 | CASRSRTGGVIGGYTF | TGTGCCAGCAGATCCCGGACAGGGGGCGTCATTGGTGGCTACACCTTC
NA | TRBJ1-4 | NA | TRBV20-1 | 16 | CSARDRARGDTEKLFF | TGCAGTGCTAGAGATAGGGCGAGGGGAGACACAGAAAAACTGTTTTTT
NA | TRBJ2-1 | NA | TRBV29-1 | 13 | CSVEDWNDNEQFF | TGCAGCGTTGAAGATTGGAACGACAATGAGCAGTTCTTC
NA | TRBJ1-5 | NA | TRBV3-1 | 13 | CASSQEISQPQHF | TGTGCCAGCAGCCAAGAAATTAGCCAGCCCCAGCATTTT
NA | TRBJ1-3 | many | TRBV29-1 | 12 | CSVPGDGNTIYF | TGCAGCGTACCAGGGGATGGAAACACCATATATTTT
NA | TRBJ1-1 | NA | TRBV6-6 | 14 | CASTLTARPTEAFF | TGTGCCAGCACCCTGACAGCCAGGCCCACTGAAGCTTTCTTT
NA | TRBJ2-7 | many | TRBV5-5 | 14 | CASSFLTRTYEQYF | TGTGCCAGCAGCTTTCTAACTAGAACCTACGAGCAGTACTTC
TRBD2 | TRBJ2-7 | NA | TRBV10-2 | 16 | CASSEARPSGSDEQYF | TGCGCCAGCAGTGAGGCCCGACCTAGCGGGAGCGACGAGCAGTACTTC
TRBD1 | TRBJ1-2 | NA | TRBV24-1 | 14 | CATSDPDRTVGYTF | TGTGCCACCAGTGATCCGGACAGGACCGTTGGCTACACCTTC
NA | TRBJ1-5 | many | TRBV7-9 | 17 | CASSLGGPGIVLSPQHF | TGTGCCAGCAGCTTAGGAGGGCCAGGTATCGTCTTGTCGCCCCAGCATTTT
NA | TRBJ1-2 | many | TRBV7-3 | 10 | CASSLMGPHF | TGTGCCAGCAGTCTTATGGGGCCTCACTTC
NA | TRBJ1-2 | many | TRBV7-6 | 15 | CASSSHRDGSYGYTF | TGTGCCAGCAGCTCTCACCGGGACGGTAGTTATGGCTACACCTTC
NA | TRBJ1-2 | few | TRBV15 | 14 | CATSRDKGLYGYTF | TGTGCCACCAGCAGAGATAAGGGACTCTATGGCTACACCTTC
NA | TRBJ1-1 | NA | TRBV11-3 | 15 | CASSSRGVGYAEAFF | TGTGCCAGCAGCTCCAGGGGTGTCGGGTACGCTGAAGCTTTCTTT
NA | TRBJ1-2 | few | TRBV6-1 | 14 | CASREHGGGYGYTF | TGTGCCAGCAGGGAACATGGGGGCGGCTATGGCTACACCTTC
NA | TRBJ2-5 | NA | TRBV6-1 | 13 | CASIGRIGGTQYF | TGTGCCAGCATTGGGCGAATCGGGGGGACCCAGTACTTC
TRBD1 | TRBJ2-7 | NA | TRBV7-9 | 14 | CASSPRGGIDEQYF | TGTGCCAGCAGCCCCCGAGGGGGCATAGACGAGCAGTACTTC
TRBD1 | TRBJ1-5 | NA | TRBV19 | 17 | CASSFGQGSSKDQPQHF | TGTGCCAGTAGTTTCGGACAGGGGAGTAGTAAGGATCAGCCCCAGCATTTT
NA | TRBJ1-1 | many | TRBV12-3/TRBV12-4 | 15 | CASSLSGRLNTEAFF | TGTGCCAGCAGTTTATCTGGACGGTTGAACACTGAAGCTTTCTTT
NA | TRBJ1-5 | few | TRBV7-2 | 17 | CASSLDRGRAGGQPQHF | TGTGCCAGCAGCTTAGATCGGGGCAGGGCCGGGGGGCAGCCCCAGCATTTT
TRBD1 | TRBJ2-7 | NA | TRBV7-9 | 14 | CASSTTGGRNEQYF | TGTGCCAGCAGCACTACAGGGGGTAGAAACGAGCAGTACTTC
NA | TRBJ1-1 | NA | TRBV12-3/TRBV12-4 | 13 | CASSSGYHGEAFF | TGTGCCAGCAGTTCAGGGTATCATGGTGAAGCTTTCTTT
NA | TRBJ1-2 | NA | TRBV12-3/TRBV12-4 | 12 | CASSLSGDDYTF | TGTGCCAGCAGTCTGTCGGGGGACGACTACACCTTC
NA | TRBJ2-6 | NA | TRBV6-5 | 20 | CASYGRIYGERGRPLNVLTF | TGTGCCAGCTATGGGCGGATCTATGGGGAACGCGGTCGGCCCCTGAACGTCCTGACTTTC
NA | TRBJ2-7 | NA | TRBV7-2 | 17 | CASSLANSGDSPYEQYF | TGTGCCAGCAGCTTAGCGAATTCAGGGGACTCCCCCTACGAGCAGTACTTC
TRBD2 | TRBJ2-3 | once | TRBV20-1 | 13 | CSGARDYTDTQYF | TGCAGTGGAGCGCGGGACTACACAGATACGCAGTATTTT
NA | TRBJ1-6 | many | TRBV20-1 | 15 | CSARDRGDGYSPLHF | TGCAGTGCTAGAGATCGAGGGGACGGATATTCACCCCTCCACTTT
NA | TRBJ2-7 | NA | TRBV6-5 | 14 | CASSSNDRYYEQYF | TGTGCCAGCAGTTCCAACGACAGGTACTACGAGCAGTACTTC
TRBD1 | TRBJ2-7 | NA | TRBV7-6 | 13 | CASRPGQGDEQYF | TGTGCCAGCAGACCCGGACAGGGGGACGAGCAGTACTTC
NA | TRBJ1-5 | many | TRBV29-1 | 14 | CSASGQGSNQPQHF | TGCAGCGCGTCAGGCCAGGGTAGCAATCAGCCCCAGCATTTT
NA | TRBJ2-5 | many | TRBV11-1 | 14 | CARDREEGQETQYF | TGTGCCAGAGACAGGGAGGAGGGTCAAGAGACCCAGTACTTC
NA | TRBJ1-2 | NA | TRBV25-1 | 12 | CAVQLGRYGYTF | TGTGCCGTACAACTAGGGCGCTATGGCTACACCTTC
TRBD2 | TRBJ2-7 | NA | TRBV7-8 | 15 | CASRLRAGGVCEQYF | TGTGCCAGCAGGCTTCGGGCGGGAGGAGTTTGCGAGCAGTACTTC
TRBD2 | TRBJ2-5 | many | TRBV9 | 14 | CASTVGGEGATQYF | TGTGCCAGCACCGTAGGAGGGGAGGGAGCGACCCAGTACTTC
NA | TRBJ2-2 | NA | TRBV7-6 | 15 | CASSLADSYTGELFF | TGTGCCAGCAGCTTAGCCGACAGCTACACCGGGGAGCTGTTTTTT